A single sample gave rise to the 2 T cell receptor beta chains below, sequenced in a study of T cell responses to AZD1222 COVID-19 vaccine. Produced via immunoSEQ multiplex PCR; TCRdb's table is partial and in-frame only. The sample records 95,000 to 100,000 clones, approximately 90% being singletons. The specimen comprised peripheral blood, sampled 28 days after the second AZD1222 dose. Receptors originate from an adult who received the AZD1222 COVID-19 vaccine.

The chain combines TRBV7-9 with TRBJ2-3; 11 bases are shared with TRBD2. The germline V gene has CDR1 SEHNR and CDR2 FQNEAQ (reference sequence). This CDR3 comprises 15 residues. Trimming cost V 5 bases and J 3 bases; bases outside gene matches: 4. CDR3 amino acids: CASSPLAGGTDTQYF. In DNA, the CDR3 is TGTGCCAGCAGCCCCTTAGCGGGAGGGACAGATACGCAGTATTTT.

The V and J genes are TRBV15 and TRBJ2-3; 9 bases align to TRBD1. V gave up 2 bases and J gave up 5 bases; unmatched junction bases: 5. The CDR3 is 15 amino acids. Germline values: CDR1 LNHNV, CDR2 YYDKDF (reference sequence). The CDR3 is CATSRSGTGRDTQYF. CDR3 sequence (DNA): TGTGCCACCAGCAGATCCGGGACAGGGAGAGATACGCAGTATTTT.